The rows below give T cell receptor beta chains drawn from one sample of a study of response to subunit inactivated influenza vaccine. MiXCR, applied by TCRdb to the RT-PCR reads, yields one record per CDR3 protein. The top ten hold roughly 10% of the sample, which has 550,000 to 650,000 distinct CDR3 sequences, roughly 12% seen once. Source: PBMCs from blood, taken on the day of vaccination. The source is a middle-aged man who received an inactivated influenza vaccine. Both conserved end residues are part of each CDR3. Fields, in order: J gene, clone size, V gene, D gene, CDR3 protein, CDR3 DNA. The D gene is left open where the match is weak. The listing skips clone size in some rows; elsewhere it reads once, few, many or a size class.

J: TRBJ2-7; size: few; V: TRBV27; D: TRBD2; CDR3: CASSVGLAGVSEQYF; DNA: TGTGCCAGCAGTGTCGGACTAGCGGGAGTAAGCGAGCAGTACTTC
J: TRBJ2-7; size: few; V: TRBV20-1; D: -; CDR3: CSAVGGGSSYEQYF; DNA: TGCAGTGCCGTCGGGGGCGGCAGCTCCTACGAGCAGTACTTC
J: TRBJ2-2; size: many; V: TRBV5-1; D: -; CDR3: CASSLDSANTGELFF; DNA: TGCGCCAGCAGCTTGGACAGCGCAAACACCGGGGAGCTGTTTTTT
J: TRBJ2-1; size: -; V: TRBV28; D: TRBD2; CDR3: CASGNGLAGAYNEQFF; DNA: TGTGCCAGCGGGAATGGACTAGCGGGAGCCTACAATGAGCAGTTCTTC
J: TRBJ2-2; size: few; V: TRBV28; D: -; CDR3: CASSLSVFVGDGTGELFF; DNA: TGTGCCAGCAGTTTATCGGTCTTTGTGGGAGACGGCACCGGGGAGCTGTTTTTT
J: TRBJ1-1; size: few; V: TRBV29-1; D: TRBD1; CDR3: CSVDSTGELTEAFF; DNA: TGCAGCGTTGATTCGACAGGGGAGTTGACTGAAGCTTTCTTT
J: TRBJ1-1; size: -; V: TRBV28; D: TRBD1; CDR3: CASISPTGVEKQGLLLFF; DNA: TGTGCCAGCATTTCACCTACAGGGGTTGAAAAACAAGGACTCCTACTTTTCTTT
J: TRBJ2-7; size: few; V: TRBV12-3/TRBV12-4; D: TRBD1; CDR3: CASRSTGTGASEQYF; DNA: TGTGCCAGCAGGTCAACCGGGACAGGGGCTTCCGAGCAGTACTTC
J: TRBJ2-5; size: few; V: TRBV10-3; D: -; CDR3: CAISEKTGQGTQYF; DNA: TGTGCCATCAGTGAAAAAACAGGGCAGGGGACCCAGTACTTC
J: TRBJ1-6; size: few; V: TRBV29-1; D: -; CDR3: CSVSQGLDSPLHF; DNA: TGCAGCGTTTCCCAGGGGTTGGATTCACCCCTCCACTTT
J: TRBJ2-1; size: -; V: TRBV13; D: TRBD2; CDR3: CASSLLGTSGNEQFF; DNA: TGTGCCAGCAGCTTACTCGGGACTAGCGGAAATGAGCAGTTCTTC
J: TRBJ1-2; size: -; V: TRBV20-1; D: TRBD1; CDR3: CSARATGGASPNYGYTF; DNA: TGCAGTGCTAGAGCGACAGGGGGCGCATCCCCAAACTATGGCTACACCTTC
J: TRBJ2-6; size: few; V: TRBV5-5; D: -; CDR3: CASRAGSGANVLTF; DNA: TGTGCCAGCCGGGCTGGCTCTGGGGCCAACGTCCTGACTTTC
J: TRBJ1-3; size: -; V: TRBV20-1; D: -; CDR3: CSAADRISNGNTIYF; DNA: TGCAGTGCTGCCGACAGGATCAGCAATGGAAACACCATATATTTT
J: TRBJ2-7; size: few; V: TRBV28; D: TRBD2; CDR3: CASRQPGLAGGDYEQYF; DNA: TGTGCCAGCAGACAACCGGGACTAGCGGGAGGGGACTACGAGCAGTACTTC
J: TRBJ2-5; size: -; V: TRBV4-2; D: -; CDR3: CASSQDYTGEETQYF; DNA: TGTGCCAGCAGCCAAGATTATACAGGAGAAGAGACCCAGTACTTC
J: TRBJ2-7; size: many; V: TRBV28; D: TRBD1; CDR3: CASSFLIPGQGEDEQYF; DNA: TGTGCCAGCAGTTTTCTTATTCCGGGACAGGGGGAGGACGAGCAGTACTTC
J: TRBJ2-1; size: many; V: TRBV7-3; D: -; CDR3: CASSTDFNSYNEQFF; DNA: TGTGCCAGCAGCACCGACTTCAACTCCTACAATGAGCAGTTCTTC